This T cell receptor beta chain was obtained from a study of shared clonotypes between healthy human individuals. About the research overall: There were three CD4 naive, three CD4 memory, two CD8 naive and one CD8 memory plates per donor. General observations from the study: Rarefaction exposed incomplete sorted-subset sequencing despite large depth.

Every immunoSEQ plate was one replicate of a subset's evenly spread DNA. Profiled with immunoSEQ multiplex PCR; TCRdb holds only in-frame clones, not every one. The sample shows a few million clones, 93% of them seen only once. For this clone: Its specificity is unknown.

Germline assignment: CDR1 MNHEY and CDR2 SMNVEV (reference sequence). Trimming left V 6 bases short and J 4 bases short, with 16 bases between. The CDR3 length is 15 residues. V usage is TRBV27 and J usage is TRBJ1-3; possibly TRBD1 for D (5 bases). The sample was naive CD4+ T cells from PBMCs. Specified subset: CD45RA+ positively selected. This receptor was identified in a young man in good health. Some clones in this sample may be carry-over from other donors' samples. In DNA, the CDR3 is TGTGCCAGCAGACCCACGCAGGGTCCGGGAAACACCATATATTTT. Translating gives CASRPTQGPGNTIYF.